This TCR beta chain was retrieved from a study of blood T cell repertoires in COVID-19. Whole-study context: The origin of the acute and convalescent COVID-19 samples was the United States, Italy and Spain. Sample material is recorded as cDNA or gDNA derived from T cells, B-cell-depleted T cells, or PBMCs.

The data were produced by immunoSEQ multiplex PCR, yet TCRdb's version contains in-frame clones alone and is incomplete. This table holds some 27,000 clones, over 75% found once. There are 13 residues in the CDR3. Trimming cost V 5 bases and J 8 bases; bases outside gene matches: 5. CDR1 is MNHEY, CDR2 SMNVEV, per germline (reference sequence). This receptor was identified in a middle-aged man with active COVID-19. Sequenced: peripheral blood. The V and J genes are TRBV27 and TRBJ2-4; 8 bases are shared with TRBD2. The CDR3 DNA follows: TGTGCCAGCAGTCCCGGGACTAGAGACATTCAGTACTTC. It encodes CASSPGTRDIQYF.